The rows below give T cell receptor beta chains drawn from one sample of a study of human T cells and chemical hapten exposure. Using its own MiXCR run on the 5' RACE reads, TCRdb lists one record per CDR3 protein. The sample lists 95,000 to 120,000 distinct CDR3 sequences; roughly 18% were seen once. The source of these receptors is a human donor in good health. Each CDR3 is given with its conserved first and last residue. The D gene is left open where the match is weak. Clone size is not always given. Where it is, it says once, few, many or a class for expanded clones.

cdr3_nt	cdr3_aa	j_call	d_call	v_call	clone_size
TGTGCCAGCAGCGTTGGACATGTGAACACTGAAGCTTTCTTT	CASSVGHVNTEAFF	TRBJ1-1	NA	TRBV9	NA
TGTGCCAGCAGCCCACAGGGGGTCTACGGCTACACCTTC	CASSPQGVYGYTF	TRBJ1-2	TRBD1	TRBV5-6	few
TGTGCCAGCAGTTATCTAGCGGGATCTCCCACAGATACGCAGTATTTT	CASSYLAGSPTDTQYF	TRBJ2-3	TRBD2	TRBV28	few
TGCAGTGCTAGAGATGGGCAGACCGGCGAAAAACTGTTTTTT	CSARDGQTGEKLFF	TRBJ1-4	NA	TRBV20-1	NA
TGTGCCAGCAGTCGCCCCGGACCTAGCGGGAGCTCCTACAATGAGCAGTTCTTC	CASSRPGPSGSSYNEQFF	TRBJ2-1	TRBD2	TRBV28	NA
TGTGCCAGCAGTGGGATAGCGGGGAACTCTTACAATGAGCAGTTCTTC	CASSGIAGNSYNEQFF	TRBJ2-1	TRBD2	TRBV27	few
TGTGCCACCAGCAGAGGACCTCTAGCGGGAGGAAGGAATACGCAGTATTTT	CATSRGPLAGGRNTQYF	TRBJ2-3	TRBD2	TRBV15	NA
TGTGCCAGCAGTTTATATGTGGGAAATGGCTACACCTTC	CASSLYVGNGYTF	TRBJ1-2	NA	TRBV27	few
TGTGCCAGCAGTCTAGCGGGGCGGGGTGAGCAGTTCTTC	CASSLAGRGEQFF	TRBJ2-1	TRBD2	TRBV6-5	NA
TGTGCCAGTACCCGGACGGGAGGGGGGAATGAGCAGTTCTTC	CASTRTGGGNEQFF	TRBJ2-1	TRBD2	TRBV19	NA
TGTGCCAGCAGTTGGGTGCCCGGATCCAGCTCCTACGAGCAGTACTTC	CASSWVPGSSSYEQYF	TRBJ2-7	NA	TRBV28	NA
TGTGCCAGCAGTATGCTGTGGGGGGCTGGGGCCAACGTCCTGACTTTC	CASSMLWGAGANVLTF	TRBJ2-6	NA	TRBV28	many
TGTGCCAGCAGCGACACCGGGACTAGAGTCTACGAGCAGTACTTC	CASSDTGTRVYEQYF	TRBJ2-7	TRBD2	TRBV28	NA
TGTGCCAGCAGTGTCGGCAGGGGCTCCTACAATGAGCAGTTCTTC	CASSVGRGSYNEQFF	TRBJ2-1	NA	TRBV6-1	NA
TGCGCCAGCAGCCTGGTGGGCGGCACAGATACGCAGTATTTT	CASSLVGGTDTQYF	TRBJ2-3	NA	TRBV10-2	many
TGTGCCAGCAGCGGCGGATCTAACACTGAAGCTTTCTTT	CASSGGSNTEAFF	TRBJ1-1	NA	TRBV9	NA
TGTGCCAGCAGACTAACTAGCGGGAAATCCTACAATGAGCAGTTCTTC	CASRLTSGKSYNEQFF	TRBJ2-1	TRBD2	TRBV11-2	NA
TGTGCCAGAATGGGGGGAAGGAACCACTCCGATACGCAGTATTTT	CARMGGRNHSDTQYF	TRBJ2-3	NA	TRBV6-1	NA
TGTGCCAGCAGTCGGAGAGCGGTTAGCTCCTACAATGAGCAGTTCTTC	CASSRRAVSSYNEQFF	TRBJ2-1	NA	TRBV12-3/TRBV12-4	few
TGTGCCAGCAGTCCGGGACCTAAAAACATTCAGTACTTC	CASSPGPKNIQYF	TRBJ2-4	NA	TRBV28	few
TGTGCCAGCAGCGATACCCAGGGAGGGGGCAACAATCAGCCCCAGCATTTT	CASSDTQGGGNNQPQHF	TRBJ1-5	TRBD1	TRBV11-2	NA
TGCGCCAGCAGCTTGGCTCCGGGGAACACTGAAGCTTTCTTT	CASSLAPGNTEAFF	TRBJ1-1	NA	TRBV5-1	few
TGTGCCAGCAGCTTAAGTACCGTGGCAGCCCTCCCTCAGGCCCAGTACTTC	CASSLSTVAALPQAQYF	TRBJ2-5	NA	TRBV11-2	few
TGTGCCAGCAGCGGCTTTTCGGGACTCCCGAGCTCCTACAATGAGCAGTTCTTC	CASSGFSGLPSSYNEQFF	TRBJ2-1	NA	TRBV13	NA
TGTGCCAGTAGTACTCGACAGAATGAAAAACTGTTTTTT	CASSTRQNEKLFF	TRBJ1-4	NA	TRBV19	few
TGTGCCAGCAGCTTAACTCCTTCTGGACAGGGTTCAGATACGCAGTATTTT	CASSLTPSGQGSDTQYF	TRBJ2-3	TRBD1	TRBV7-9	NA
TGCAGTGCTTCTCACCCAATCTCCCCGACCCAGCAGTACTTC	CSASHPISPTQQYF	TRBJ2-7	NA	TRBV20-1	NA
TGCGCCAGCAGCCCCGTACTCGCCAATCAGCCCCAGCATTTT	CASSPVLANQPQHF	TRBJ1-5	NA	TRBV4-1	NA
TGTGCCAGCAGTGGGACGACAGGGGCGCGCAATTCACCCCTCCACTTT	CASSGTTGARNSPLHF	TRBJ1-6	TRBD1	TRBV6-1	NA
TGCAGCGCCCGGTCGGGGACTAGCTACGAGCAGTACTTC	CSARSGTSYEQYF	TRBJ2-7	TRBD2	TRBV29-1	few
TGCGCCAGCAGCTTGGAGGCAGGTGATTCACCCCTCCACTTT	CASSLEAGDSPLHF	TRBJ1-6	NA	TRBV5-1	NA
TGTGCCTGGGAGACACAGGGGCTGAGCACAGATACGCAGTATTTT	CAWETQGLSTDTQYF	TRBJ2-3	TRBD1	TRBV30	NA
TGTGCCAGCAGTTTAGATCAAGGAGAGACCCAGTACTTC	CASSLDQGETQYF	TRBJ2-5	NA	TRBV12-3/TRBV12-4	NA
TGTGCCAGCTCACAGCTTACCGGGACAGGGGGCAATCAGCCCCAGCATTTT	CASSQLTGTGGNQPQHF	TRBJ1-5	TRBD1	TRBV18	NA
TGTGCCAGCAGTGAACGGTCGTCCGTGAGGAATGAGCAGTTCTTC	CASSERSSVRNEQFF	TRBJ2-1	NA	TRBV6-1	many
TGCAGCGTCGCCGAGCGGGGCGGAGGCGAGCAGTACTTC	CSVAERGGGEQYF	TRBJ2-7	TRBD2	TRBV29-1	few
TGTGCCATCAGGGCGACTAGCGGGAGTATGTATGAGCAGTTCTTC	CAIRATSGSMYEQFF	TRBJ2-1	TRBD2	TRBV10-3	few
TGCAGTGCCTTCCGACAGGGAAGCAATCAGCCCCAGCATTTT	CSAFRQGSNQPQHF	TRBJ1-5	TRBD1	TRBV20-1	NA
TGCAGCGTTGAAGATCGGATCCCCGAGAGGGACCAAGAGACCCAGTACTTC	CSVEDRIPERDQETQYF	TRBJ2-5	NA	TRBV29-1	NA
TGTGCCAGCAGCTTCACCCCCTCCTCCGAGCAGTACTTC	CASSFTPSSEQYF	TRBJ2-7	NA	TRBV7-2	NA
TGTGCCAGCAGTGAAGGACAGGGGTATAGCAATCAGCCCCAGCATTTT	CASSEGQGYSNQPQHF	TRBJ1-5	TRBD1	TRBV6-1	NA
TGTGCCATCAGTGATGGGGGGGGGAAGCGCTTAAAACAAGCCGATTTACAAGAGACCCAGTACTTC	CAISDGGGKRLKQADLQETQYF	TRBJ2-5	TRBD2	TRBV10-3	NA
TGCGCCAGCAGATTATCCGGGGAGCTGTTTTTT	CASRLSGELFF	TRBJ2-2	NA	TRBV5-1	NA
TGTGCCAGCACGGGGGGAACTGACATTCCCTACGAGCAGTACTTC	CASTGGTDIPYEQYF	TRBJ2-7	TRBD2	TRBV6-2/TRBV6-3	NA
TGTGCCAGCAGTCCCTCGTCGGGACCGGGCCAAGAGACCCAGTACTTC	CASSPSSGPGQETQYF	TRBJ2-5	NA	TRBV27	NA
TGTGCCAGCAGCCTACGGGACAGCTCTGGAAACACCATATATTTT	CASSLRDSSGNTIYF	TRBJ1-3	TRBD1	TRBV3-1	NA
TGCGCCAGCAGCTCCGGACTAGCGGACTCCTACGAGCAGTACTTC	CASSSGLADSYEQYF	TRBJ2-7	TRBD2	TRBV5-1	NA
TGTGCCAGCTCCCCGGCTGAGGGAGTGGGCAATGAGCAGTTCTTC	CASSPAEGVGNEQFF	TRBJ2-1	NA	TRBV18	few
TGTGCCAGCAGTTTACGGGGCGTCCCTCGCACAGATACGCAGTATTTT	CASSLRGVPRTDTQYF	TRBJ2-3	NA	TRBV28	NA
TGTGCCAGCAGTCAAATCTCGGGCCGAACAGGGAACAATGAGCAGTTCTTC	CASSQISGRTGNNEQFF	TRBJ2-1	NA	TRBV7-9	NA
TGTGCCAGCAGCGGTCCGGGACAGGGGGCTACCGGGGAGCTGTTTTTT	CASSGPGQGATGELFF	TRBJ2-2	TRBD1	TRBV9	few
TGTGCCAGCAGTGAAGAAGTGAACACTGAAGCTTTCTTT	CASSEEVNTEAFF	TRBJ1-1	NA	TRBV2	few
TGTGCCACCAGTGAACCGGGACTAGCCGTTCCCTCCTACAATGAGCAGTTCTTC	CATSEPGLAVPSYNEQFF	TRBJ2-1	TRBD2	TRBV24-1	NA